This T cell receptor beta chain was documented in a study of monozygotic twins with inflammatory bowel disease. The study, taken as a whole, reports: Possibly reflecting limited power, no difference in repertoire similarity was found between concordant and discordant twins.

TCRdb reprocessed the 5' RACE reads; each CDR3 protein has one entry and no DNA is given. In all, the sample yields just over 300,000 distinct CDR3 sequences. On this clonotype: What it binds is not known.

The clonotype was recovered from a human donor with ulcerative colitis or Crohn's disease, or a healthy co-twin of an affected twin (not recorded which). Sequencing input: blood.

CDR3 residues: CASSLAGTSGDEQFF. The chain couples TRBV7-2 to TRBJ2-1; TCRdb gives TRBD2 as the D gene, but with no DNA this cannot be confirmed. CDR3 length: 15 residues. Germline CDR1 and CDR2: SGHTA and FQGNSA.